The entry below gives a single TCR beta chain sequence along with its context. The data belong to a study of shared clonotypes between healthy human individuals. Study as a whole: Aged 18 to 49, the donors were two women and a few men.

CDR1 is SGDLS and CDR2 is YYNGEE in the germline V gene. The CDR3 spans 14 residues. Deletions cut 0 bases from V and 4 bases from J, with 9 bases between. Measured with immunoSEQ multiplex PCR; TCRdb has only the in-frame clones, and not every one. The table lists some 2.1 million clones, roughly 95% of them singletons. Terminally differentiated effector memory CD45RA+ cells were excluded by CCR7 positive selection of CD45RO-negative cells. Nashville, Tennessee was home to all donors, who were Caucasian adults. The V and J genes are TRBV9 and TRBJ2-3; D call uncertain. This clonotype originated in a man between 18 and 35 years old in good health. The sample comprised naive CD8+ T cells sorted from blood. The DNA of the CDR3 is TGTGCCAGCAGCGTAGAACCGGTCTCAGATACGCAGTATTTT. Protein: CASSVEPVSDTQYF.